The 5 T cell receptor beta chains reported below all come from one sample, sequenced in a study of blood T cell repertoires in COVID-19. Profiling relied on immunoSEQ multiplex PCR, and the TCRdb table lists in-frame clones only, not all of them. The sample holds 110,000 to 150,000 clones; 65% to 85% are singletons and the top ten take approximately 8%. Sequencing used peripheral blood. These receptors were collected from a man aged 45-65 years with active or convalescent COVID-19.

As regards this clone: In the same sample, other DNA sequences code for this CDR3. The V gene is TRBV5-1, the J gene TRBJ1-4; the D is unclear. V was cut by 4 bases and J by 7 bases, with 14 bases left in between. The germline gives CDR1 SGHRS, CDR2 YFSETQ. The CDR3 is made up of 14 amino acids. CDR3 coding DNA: TGCGCCAGCAGCCTAGGTACGGGGAGTGAAAAACTGTTTTTT. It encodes CASSLGTGSEKLFF.

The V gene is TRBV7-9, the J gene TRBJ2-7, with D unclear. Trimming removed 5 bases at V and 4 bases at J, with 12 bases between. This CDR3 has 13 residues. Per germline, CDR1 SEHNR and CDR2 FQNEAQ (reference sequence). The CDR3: CASSISLAYEQYF. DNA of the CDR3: TGTGCCAGCAGCATCAGTCTGGCTTACGAGCAGTACTTC.

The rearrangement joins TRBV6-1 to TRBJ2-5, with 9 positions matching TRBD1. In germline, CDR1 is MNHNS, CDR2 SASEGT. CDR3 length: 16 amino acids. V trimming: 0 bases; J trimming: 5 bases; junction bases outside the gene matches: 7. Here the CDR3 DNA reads TGTGCCAGCAGTGAAGCGTCGGGACAGGGATCGGAGACCCAGTACTTC. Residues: CASSEASGQGSETQYF.

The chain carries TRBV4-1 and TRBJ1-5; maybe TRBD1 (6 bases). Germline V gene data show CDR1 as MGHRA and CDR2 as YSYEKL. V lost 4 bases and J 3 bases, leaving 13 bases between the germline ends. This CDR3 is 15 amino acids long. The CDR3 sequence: CASSLDRLYNQPQHF. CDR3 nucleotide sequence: TGCGCCAGCAGCCTAGACAGGCTATACAATCAGCCCCAGCATTTT.

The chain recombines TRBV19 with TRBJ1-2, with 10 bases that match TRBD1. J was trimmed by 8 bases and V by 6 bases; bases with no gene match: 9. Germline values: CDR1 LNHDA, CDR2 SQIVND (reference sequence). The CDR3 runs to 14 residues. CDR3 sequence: CASSPPGQGKGYTF. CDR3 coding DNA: TGTGCCAGTAGCCCCCCGGGACAGGGGAAGGGCTACACCTTC. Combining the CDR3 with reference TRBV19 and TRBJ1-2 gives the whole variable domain DGGITQSPKYLFRKEGQNVTLSCEQNLNHDAMYWYRQDPGQGLRLIYYSQIVNDFQKGDIAEGYSVSREKKESFPLTVTSAQKNPTAFYLCASSPPGQGKGYTFGSGTRLTVV.